The 19 T cell receptor beta chains in this list originate from one sample, sequenced in a study of CD8 T cells in Susac syndrome. The RNA input was about 0.45 to 1 ug, and it was reverse transcribed with random hexamers. TCRdb used MiXCR to reprocess the immunoSEQ multiplex PCR reads, holding one entry per CDR3 protein. The data hold roughly 200,000 distinct CDR3 sequences, with around 90% observed a single time. Sequencing was performed on CD4+ T cells from PBMCs. These receptor sequences come from a human donor with Susac syndrome.

The chain couples TRBV11-2 to TRBJ2-5, with D maybe TRBD1 (5 bases). The V gene lost 0 bases and the J gene lost 6 bases, with 20 bases spanning the gap. The CDR3 consists of 17 residues. From germline, CDR1 is SGHAT and CDR2 FQNNGV. CDR3 DNA sequence: TGTGCCAGCAGCTTAGATAGGCAGGGATTATTCATGAAGACCCAGTACTTC. It codes for CASSLDRQGLFMKTQYF.

The gene calls are TRBV11-2 and TRBJ2-3; tentative D call: TRBD2 (6 bases). The length of the CDR3 is 15 residues. V was pared by 8 bases and J by 3 bases, with 18 bases between. Germline CDR1 and CDR2: SGHAT and FQNNGV. The CDR3 spells CASAAQAGITDTQYF. In nucleotides, the CDR3 is TGTGCCAGCGCGGCTCAGGCGGGAATAACAGATACGCAGTATTTT.

The gene calls are TRBV9 and TRBJ2-1; 8 nucleotides align to TRBD1. V trimming: 2 bases; J trimming: 8 bases; junction bases outside the gene matches: 9. CDR1 is SGDLS, CDR2 YYNGEE, per germline. This CDR3 comprises 15 residues. The CDR3 reads CASSVGTGDRDEQFF. The CDR3 nucleotides read TGTGCCAGCAGCGTGGGGACAGGAGATCGGGATGAGCAGTTCTTC.

The chain couples TRBV27 to TRBJ2-7; D is perhaps TRBD1 or TRBD2 (5 bases each). V was clipped by 3 bases and J by 5 bases, with 11 bases between them. There are 13 residues in the CDR3. Germline V gene sequence: CDR1 MNHEY, CDR2 SMNVEV (reference sequence). The chain's CDR3 is CASSFPGRDEQYF. CDR3 in DNA: TGTGCCAGCAGTTTCCCAGGGCGGGACGAGCAGTACTTC.

The chain uses TRBV6-1 and TRBJ1-6, with TRBD1 identical over 9 bases. In germline, CDR1 is MNHNS, CDR2 SASEGT. This CDR3 is built from 14 residues. V lost 3 bases to trimming and J lost 8 bases; unmatched junction nucleotides: 2. Here the CDR3 reads CASSEDRGDSPLHF. The CDR3 nucleotides read TGTGCCAGCAGTGAGGACAGGGGTGATTCACCCCTCCACTTT.

This clonotype has only a few counts. The chain joins TRBV7-3 to TRBJ1-6, with D hard to call. Between the trimmed V and J ends, which lost 6 bases and 3 bases, there was a span of 6 bases. The CDR3 consists of 13 residues. Germline loops: CDR1 SGHTA, CDR2 FQGTGA. The CDR3 DNA sequence: TGTGCCAGCAGTAGCGACTATAATTCACCCCTCCACTTT. This translates into CASSSDYNSPLHF.

The chain carries TRBV12-3 or TRBV12-4 and TRBJ2-1, with 14 bases fitting TRBD2. This CDR3 comprises 19 residues. The junction had 11 bases not matched to a gene; V was cut back by 7 bases and J by 0 bases. This chain's CDR3 is CASTKTSGGAGVSYNEQFF. The CDR3 DNA reads as TGTGCCAGCACCAAGACTAGCGGGGGGGCGGGGGTCTCCTACAATGAGCAGTTCTTC.

V is TRBV3-1 and J is TRBJ2-1; 9 nucleotides agree with TRBD2. V lost 4 bases and J lost 6; bases outside the gene matches: 7. The CDR3 is made up of 15 amino acids. Germline loops: CDR1 LGHDT, CDR2 YNNKEL (reference sequence). CDR3 nucleotides: TGTGCCAGCAGCCCGGGACTAGCTATGATCAATGAGCAGTTCTTC. This encodes CASSPGLAMINEQFF.

CDR3 loop: CASQGLAGTYNEQFF. The DNA for the CDR3 is TGTGCCAGCCAAGGGCTAGCGGGTACCTACAATGAGCAGTTCTTC. V usage is TRBV6-5 and J usage is TRBJ2-1, with TRBD2 matching 8 bases. This CDR3 spans 15 amino acids. V dropped 8 bases and J dropped 2; count of bases not matched to a gene: 8. Germline V gene data show CDR1 as MNHEY and CDR2 as SVGAGI.

The chain joins TRBV11-2 to TRBJ1-1; D is unclear. The CDR3 totals 11 residues. The ends were cut back, 6 bases at V and 5 bases at J, with 7 bases in the middle. In germline, CDR1 is SGHAT, CDR2 FQNNGV. The DNA for the CDR3 is TGTGCCAGCAGATATACGACTGAAGCTTTCTTT. This gives the protein CASRYTTEAFF.

V and J are TRBV11-1 and TRBJ1-4; D may be TRBD1 (5 bases). Trimming cost V 5 bases and J 7 bases, with 11 bases left between them. The CDR3 loop spans 13 amino acids. Germline CDR1 reads SGHAT; CDR2 reads FQDESV (reference sequence). The CDR3 nucleotides read TGTGCCAGCAGCCGGGACCAAGGTGAAAAACTGTTTTTT. Residues: CASSRDQGEKLFF.

The rearrangement uses TRBV20-1 and TRBJ1-1; 8 nucleotides agree with TRBD1. The junction had 11 bases not matched to a gene; V was cut back by 5 bases and J by 6 bases. CDR3 length equals 14 residues. Germline CDR1 DFQATT, CDR2 SNEGSKA (reference sequence). CDR3 sequence (DNA): TGCAGTGCTCCCAGGCCAGGGGGCGACCCTGAAGCTTTCTTT. The encoded protein is CSAPRPGGDPEAFF.

V and J are TRBV5-1 and TRBJ1-1, with 10 bases matching TRBD1. The CDR3 consists of 16 residues. Trimming cost V 0 bases and J 1 base; bases outside gene matches: 3. CDR1 is SGHRS and CDR2 is YFSETQ in the germline V gene. CDR3 nucleotide sequence: TGCGCCAGCAGCTTGGGGACAGGGGGAGCGAACACTGAAGCTTTCTTT. This gives the protein CASSLGTGGANTEAFF. The variable domain in full, with the rest retrieved from reference TRBV5-1 and TRBJ1-1, is KAGVTQTPRYLIKTRGQQVTLSCSPISGHRSVSWYQQTPGQGLQFLFEYFSETQRNKGNFPGRFSGRQFSNSRSEMNVSTLELGDSALYLCASSLGTGGANTEAFFGQGTRLTVV.

This clonotype was counted once. V usage is TRBV6-1 and J usage is TRBJ2-6; 7 bases align to TRBD1. Germline V gene lookup returns CDR1 MNHNS and CDR2 SASEGT. This CDR3 is built from 18 residues. After removal of 5 bases from V and 0 bases from J, the junction contained 10 bases not matched to a gene. CDR3 loop: CASSRTPGTASGANVLTF. The CDR3 nucleotides are TGTGCCAGCAGTCGGACCCCCGGGACAGCCTCTGGGGCCAACGTCCTGACTTTC.

This clonotype was recorded once. The rearrangement links TRBV7-9 to TRBJ1-2; tentatively, D is TRBD1 (5 bases). The germline gives CDR1 SEHNR, CDR2 FQNEAQ (reference sequence). Between the trimmed V and J ends, which lost 4 bases and 4 bases, there was a span of 13 bases. This CDR3 is built from 14 residues. CDR3 DNA sequence: TGTGCCAGCAGCTCCCCCTGGGGGGGCTATGGCTACACCTTC. Translated: CASSSPWGGYGYTF.

The genes are TRBV6-2 or TRBV6-3 and TRBJ2-5; 7 bases match TRBD2. From germline, CDR1 is MNHEY and CDR2 SVGEGT. The J segment lost 5 bases and the V segment lost 4 bases, leaving 13 bases of the junction unmatched. The CDR3 covers 16 residues. The chain's CDR3 is CASSFWSGDVRETQYF. The CDR3 DNA follows: TGTGCCAGCAGTTTCTGGAGCGGGGACGTGAGGGAGACCCAGTACTTC.

In its sample, this clonotype was seen once. The J gene is TRBJ1-2, the V gene TRBV12-3 or TRBV12-4; D is ambiguous. Between the trimmed V and J ends, which lost 5 bases and 4 bases, there was a span of 17 bases. This CDR3 spans 15 amino acids. The CDR3 sequence: CASSPRRTVTYGYTF. DNA of the CDR3: TGTGCCAGCAGTCCGCGCCGCACCGTGACCTATGGCTACACCTTC.

The chain carries TRBV12-3 or TRBV12-4 and TRBJ2-3, with 7 nucleotides matching TRBD2. V lost 7 bases and J lost 2; bases outside the gene matches: 6. This CDR3 is 14 amino acids long. The CDR3 sequence: CASNPGLPTDTQYF. DNA for the CDR3: TGTGCCAGCAATCCGGGACTACCCACAGATACGCAGTATTTT.

This clonotype was recorded a few times. This rearrangement joins TRBV20-1 to TRBJ2-3, with TRBD1 matching 10 bases. This CDR3 has 15 amino acids. In germline, CDR1 is DFQATT, CDR2 SNEGSKA (reference sequence). Losses at the gene ends were 4 bases for V and 1 base for J; bases not matched to a gene: 5. DNA of the CDR3: TGCAGTGCTACAACCGGGACAGGGGGCACAGATACGCAGTATTTT. Translated: CSATTGTGGTDTQYF.